This T cell receptor beta chain was sequenced in a study of blood T cell repertoires in COVID-19. Study information: Specimens from acute and convalescent COVID-19 originated in the United States, Italy and Spain. T cells, B-cell-depleted T cells, or PBMCs supplied cDNA or gDNA.

Only in-frame clones appear in the TCRdb table, and some are missing; sequencing was by immunoSEQ multiplex PCR. This repertoire shows roughly 100,000 clones, about 91% found once; its top ten account for roughly 3.5%. Germline values: CDR1 SGDLS, CDR2 YYNGEE. Trimming took 1 base from V and 7 from J; bases not matched to a gene: 7. The CDR3 totals 15 residues. The receptor was derived from a human donor in a cohort sampled during active COVID-19. Sequencing input: peripheral blood. The J gene is TRBJ1-4, the V gene TRBV9; the match to TRBD1 covers 7 bases. The CDR3 is CASSVSTGPTEKLFF. The CDR3 DNA reads as TGTGCCAGCAGCGTATCGACAGGGCCGACTGAAAAACTGTTTTTT.